Listed below are T cell receptor beta chains from one sample, sequenced in a study of T-cell reconstitution after alpha-beta-depleted transplantation in children. TCRdb re-called the PCR reads through MiXCR, storing one row per CDR3 protein. The data show hundreds of thousands of distinct CDR3 sequences, with over 10% seen just once and 0.79% held by the top ten. The sequencing used PBMCs, collected before TCRalphabeta/CD19-depleted stem cell transplant. The receptors derive from a girl aged 2-9 years with congenital amegakaryocytic thrombocytopenia, due to receive a stem cell transplant. CDR3s include the opening cysteine and the closing phenylalanine or tryptophan. D genes are given only for firm matches. Clone size is stated in some rows and not others, as once, few, many or a class when expanded.

D: NA; J: TRBJ2-7; V: TRBV12-3/TRBV12-4; size: many; DNA: TGTGCCAGCAGTTTAGAGAGCGTGCAGTACTTC; CDR3: CASSLESVQYF
D: NA; J: TRBJ2-5; V: TRBV11-2; size: NA; DNA: TGTGCCAGCAGCTTAGCGTTACTGCAGGGCGGGGAGACCCAGTACTTC; CDR3: CASSLALLQGGETQYF
D: TRBD2; J: TRBJ2-2; V: TRBV12-3/TRBV12-4; size: many; DNA: TGTGCCAGCAGCCGGGGACTAGCGGTTCGCAACACCGGGGAGCTGTTTTTT; CDR3: CASSRGLAVRNTGELFF
D: TRBD2; J: TRBJ2-1; V: TRBV20-1; size: many; DNA: TGCAGTGCTAGTATCCTAGCGGCATACAATGAGCAGTTCTTC; CDR3: CSASILAAYNEQFF
D: NA; J: TRBJ1-1; V: TRBV3-1; size: NA; DNA: TGTGCCAGCAGCCAAGCGCAGGGCACTGAAGCTTTCTTT; CDR3: CASSQAQGTEAFF
D: TRBD1; J: TRBJ1-6; V: TRBV12-3/TRBV12-4; size: NA; DNA: TGTGCCAGCAGCACAGGGGAGTCCTATAATTCACCCCTCCACTTT; CDR3: CASSTGESYNSPLHF
D: TRBD1; J: TRBJ2-5; V: TRBV3-1; size: NA; DNA: TGTGCCAGCAGCAAGGCGATCGGTATATCCGGGACAGCCCAAGAGACCCAGTACTTC; CDR3: CASSKAIGISGTAQETQYF
D: TRBD2; J: TRBJ2-7; V: TRBV28; size: few; DNA: TGTGCCAGCACCATTTCCAGCGGGATGTCATTCTACGAGCAGTACTTC; CDR3: CASTISSGMSFYEQYF
D: TRBD1; J: TRBJ1-1; V: TRBV12-3/TRBV12-4; size: NA; DNA: TGTGCCAGCACCAGGACAGGGGAGAACACTGAAGCTTTCTTT; CDR3: CASTRTGENTEAFF
D: TRBD1; J: TRBJ2-5; V: TRBV15; size: NA; DNA: TGTGCCACCAGCAGAGACCTAACAGGGGTGGTAGAGACCCAGTACTTC; CDR3: CATSRDLTGVVETQYF
D: NA; J: TRBJ2-7; V: TRBV11-1; size: many; DNA: TGTGCCAGCAGCCACCCCTACAGGAAAAGATCCTACGAGCAGTACTTC; CDR3: CASSHPYRKRSYEQYF
D: NA; J: TRBJ2-5; V: TRBV5-1; size: many; DNA: TGCGCCAGCAGCAGGACGGCAGGGCGAGGACCACAAGAGACCCAGTACTTC; CDR3: CASSRTAGRGPQETQYF
D: TRBD1; J: TRBJ2-2; V: TRBV20-1; size: many; DNA: TGCAGTGCTAGAGACTTCAGACAGGGTGGCTCCGGGGAGCTGTTTTTT; CDR3: CSARDFRQGGSGELFF
D: NA; J: TRBJ1-1; V: TRBV15; size: many; DNA: TGTGCCACCAGCAGAGATGGCCGCAGCAAATGGGACACTGAAGCTTTCTTT; CDR3: CATSRDGRSKWDTEAFF
D: NA; J: TRBJ2-3; V: TRBV6-1; size: many; DNA: TGTGCCAGCAGTGGCCTGACAGACGGCTGGGATACGCAGTATTTT; CDR3: CASSGLTDGWDTQYF
D: NA; J: TRBJ2-3; V: TRBV28; size: many; DNA: TGTGCCAGCAGTCTAATGACAGATACGCAGTATTTT; CDR3: CASSLMTDTQYF
D: TRBD2; J: TRBJ2-1; V: TRBV20-1; size: many; DNA: TGCAGTGCTAGGGGGGAGGGCTTAGTTGATGAGCAGTTCTTC; CDR3: CSARGEGLVDEQFF
D: TRBD1; J: TRBJ1-6; V: TRBV3-1; size: few; DNA: TGTGCCAGCAGCCCTGGGACAGGGTATTCATATAATTCACCCCTCCACTTT; CDR3: CASSPGTGYSYNSPLHF
D: TRBD1; J: TRBJ2-7; V: TRBV10-3; size: many; DNA: TGTGCCATCACGTCAGGCAGGGGGCTAAGCGAGCAGTACTTC; CDR3: CAITSGRGLSEQYF
D: TRBD1; J: TRBJ1-4; V: TRBV5-1; size: few; DNA: TGCGCCAGCAGCTTCGGACAGGAGGGGGAAAAACTGTTTTTT; CDR3: CASSFGQEGEKLFF
D: NA; J: TRBJ1-5; V: TRBV20-1; size: many; DNA: TGCAGTGCTAGAAGCGCTACCGGTCAGCCCCAGCATTTT; CDR3: CSARSATGQPQHF
D: TRBD2; J: TRBJ2-7; V: TRBV7-6; size: many; DNA: TGTGCCAGCAGCTTAGAGCTTCTAGCGGGACGCCACGAGCAGTACTTC; CDR3: CASSLELLAGRHEQYF